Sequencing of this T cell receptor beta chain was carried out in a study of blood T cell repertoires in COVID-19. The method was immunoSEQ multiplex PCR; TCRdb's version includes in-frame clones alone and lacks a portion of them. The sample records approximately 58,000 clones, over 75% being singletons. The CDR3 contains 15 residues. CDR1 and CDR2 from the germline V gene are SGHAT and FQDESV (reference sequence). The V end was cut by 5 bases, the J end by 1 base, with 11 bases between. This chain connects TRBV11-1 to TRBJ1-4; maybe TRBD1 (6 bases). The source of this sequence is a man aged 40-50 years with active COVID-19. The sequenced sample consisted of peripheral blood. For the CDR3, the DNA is TGTGCCAGCAGCCGGACAGCACTAACTAATGAAAAACTGTTTTTT. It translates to CASSRTALTNEKLFF.